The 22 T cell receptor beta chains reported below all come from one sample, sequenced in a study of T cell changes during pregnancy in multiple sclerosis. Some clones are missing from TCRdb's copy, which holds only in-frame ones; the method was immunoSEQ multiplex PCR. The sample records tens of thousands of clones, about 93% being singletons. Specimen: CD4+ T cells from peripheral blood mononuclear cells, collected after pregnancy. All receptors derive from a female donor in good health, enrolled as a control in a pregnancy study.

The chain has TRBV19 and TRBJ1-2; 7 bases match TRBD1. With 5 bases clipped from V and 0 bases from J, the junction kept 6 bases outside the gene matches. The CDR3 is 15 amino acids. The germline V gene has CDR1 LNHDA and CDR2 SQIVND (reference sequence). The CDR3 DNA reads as TGTGCCAGTAGTGCTACAGGGGCAGCTAACTATGGCTACACCTTC. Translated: CASSATGAANYGYTF.

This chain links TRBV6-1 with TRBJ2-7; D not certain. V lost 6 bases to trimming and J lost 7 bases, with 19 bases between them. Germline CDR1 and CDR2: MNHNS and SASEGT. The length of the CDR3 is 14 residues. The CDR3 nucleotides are TGTGCCAGCAGCGCGTTGACCCGCGACGGGGAGCAGTACTTC. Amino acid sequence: CASSALTRDGEQYF.

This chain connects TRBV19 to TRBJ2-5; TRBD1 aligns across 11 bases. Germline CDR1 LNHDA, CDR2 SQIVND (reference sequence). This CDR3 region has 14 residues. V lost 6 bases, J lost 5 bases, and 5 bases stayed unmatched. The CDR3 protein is CASSTGTGGETQYF. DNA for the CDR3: TGTGCCAGTAGCACCGGGACAGGGGGGGAGACCCAGTACTTC.

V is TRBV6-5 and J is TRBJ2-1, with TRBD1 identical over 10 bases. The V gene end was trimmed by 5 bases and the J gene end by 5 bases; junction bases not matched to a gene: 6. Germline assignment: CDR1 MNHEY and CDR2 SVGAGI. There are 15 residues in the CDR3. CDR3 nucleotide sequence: TGTGCCAGCAGTCGGACAGGGGGGGTACACAATGAGCAGTTCTTC. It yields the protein CASSRTGGVHNEQFF.

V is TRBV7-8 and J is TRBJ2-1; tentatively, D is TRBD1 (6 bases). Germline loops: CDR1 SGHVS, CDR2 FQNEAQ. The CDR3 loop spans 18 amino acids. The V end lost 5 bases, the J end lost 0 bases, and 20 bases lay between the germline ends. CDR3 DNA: TGTGCCAGCAGCACCCTTTGGGGGCGAAGGAGCTCCTACAATGAGCAGTTCTTC. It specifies CASSTLWGRRSSYNEQFF. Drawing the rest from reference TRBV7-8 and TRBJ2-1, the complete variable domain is GAGVSQSPRYKVAKRGQDVALRCDPISGHVSLFWYQQALGQGPEFLTYFQNEAQLDKSGLPSDRFFAERPEGSVSTLKIQRTQQEDSAVYLCASSTLWGRRSSYNEQFFGPGTRLTVL.

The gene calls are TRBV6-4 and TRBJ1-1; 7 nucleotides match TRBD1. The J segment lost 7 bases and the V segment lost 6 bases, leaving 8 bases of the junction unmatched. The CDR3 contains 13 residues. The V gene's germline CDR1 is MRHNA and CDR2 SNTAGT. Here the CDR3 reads CASRVKGGFEAFF. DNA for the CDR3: TGTGCCAGCAGGGTCAAAGGGGGCTTTGAAGCTTTCTTT.

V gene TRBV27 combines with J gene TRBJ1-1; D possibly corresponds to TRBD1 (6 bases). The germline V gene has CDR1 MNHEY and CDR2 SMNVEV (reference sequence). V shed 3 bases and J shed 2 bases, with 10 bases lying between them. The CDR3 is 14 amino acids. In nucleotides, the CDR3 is TGTGCCAGCAGTTTCACAGGGCTAAACACTGAAGCTTTCTTT. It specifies CASSFTGLNTEAFF.

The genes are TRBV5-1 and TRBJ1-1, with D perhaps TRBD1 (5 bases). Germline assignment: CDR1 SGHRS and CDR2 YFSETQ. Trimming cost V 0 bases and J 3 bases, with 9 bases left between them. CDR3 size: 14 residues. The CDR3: CASSLGGEYTEAFF. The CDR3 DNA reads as TGCGCCAGCAGCTTGGGGGGGGAATACACTGAAGCTTTCTTT.

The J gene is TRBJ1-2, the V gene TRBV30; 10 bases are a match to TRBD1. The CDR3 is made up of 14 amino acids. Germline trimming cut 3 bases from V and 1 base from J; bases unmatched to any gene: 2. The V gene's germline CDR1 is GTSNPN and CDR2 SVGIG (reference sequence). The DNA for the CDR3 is TGTGCCTGGAGCGGGACAGGGGTTAACTATGGCTACACCTTC. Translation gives CAWSGTGVNYGYTF.

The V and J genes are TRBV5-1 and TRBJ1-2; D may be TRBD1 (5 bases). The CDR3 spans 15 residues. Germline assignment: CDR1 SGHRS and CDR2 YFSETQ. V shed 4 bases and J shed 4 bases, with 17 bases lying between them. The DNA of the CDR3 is TGCGCCAGCAGCGGAAACGCCGACAGCCTCTATGGCTACACCTTC. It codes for CASSGNADSLYGYTF. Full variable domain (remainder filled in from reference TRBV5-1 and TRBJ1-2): KAGVTQTPRYLIKTRGQQVTLSCSPISGHRSVSWYQQTPGQGLQFLFEYFSETQRNKGNFPGRFSGRQFSNSRSEMNVSTLELGDSALYLCASSGNADSLYGYTFGSGTRLTVV.

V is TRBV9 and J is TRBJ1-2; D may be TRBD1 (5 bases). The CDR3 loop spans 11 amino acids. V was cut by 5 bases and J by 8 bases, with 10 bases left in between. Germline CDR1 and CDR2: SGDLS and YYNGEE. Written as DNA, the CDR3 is TGTGCCAGCAGAGGGCGACAGGGCTACACCTTC. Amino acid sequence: CASRGRQGYTF.

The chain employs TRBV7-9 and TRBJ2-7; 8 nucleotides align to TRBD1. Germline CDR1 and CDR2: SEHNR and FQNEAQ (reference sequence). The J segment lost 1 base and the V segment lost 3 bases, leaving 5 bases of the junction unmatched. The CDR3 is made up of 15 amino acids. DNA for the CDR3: TGTGCCAGCAGCTTGGGACAGGTAAAGTCCTACGAGCAGTACTTC. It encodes CASSLGQVKSYEQYF.

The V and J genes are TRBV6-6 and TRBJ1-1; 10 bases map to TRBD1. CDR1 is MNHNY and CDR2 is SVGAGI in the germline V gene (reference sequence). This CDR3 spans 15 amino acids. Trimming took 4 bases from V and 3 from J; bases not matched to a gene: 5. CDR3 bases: TGTGCCAGCAGTTCTCCGGGACAGGGGCACACTGAAGCTTTCTTT. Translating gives CASSSPGQGHTEAFF.

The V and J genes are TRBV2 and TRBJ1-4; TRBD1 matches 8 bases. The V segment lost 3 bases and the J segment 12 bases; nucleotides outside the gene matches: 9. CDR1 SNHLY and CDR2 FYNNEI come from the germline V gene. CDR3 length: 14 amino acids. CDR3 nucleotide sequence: TGTGCCAGCAGTGATCGGGACAGGTTATCTCAACTGTTTTTT. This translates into CASSDRDRLSQLFF.

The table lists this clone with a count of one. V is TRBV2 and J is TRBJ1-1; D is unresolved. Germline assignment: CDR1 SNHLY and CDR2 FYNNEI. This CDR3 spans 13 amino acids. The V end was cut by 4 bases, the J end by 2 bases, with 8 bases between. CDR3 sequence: CASSGEDNTEAFF. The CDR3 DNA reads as TGTGCCAGCAGTGGGGAGGACAACACTGAAGCTTTCTTT.

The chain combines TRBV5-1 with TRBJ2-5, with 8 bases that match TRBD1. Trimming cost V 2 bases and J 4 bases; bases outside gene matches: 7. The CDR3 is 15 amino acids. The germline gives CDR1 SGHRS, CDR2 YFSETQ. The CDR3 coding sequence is TGCGCCAGCAGCTTTCTTTCAGGGACAGGAGAGACCCAGTACTTC. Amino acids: CASSFLSGTGETQYF.

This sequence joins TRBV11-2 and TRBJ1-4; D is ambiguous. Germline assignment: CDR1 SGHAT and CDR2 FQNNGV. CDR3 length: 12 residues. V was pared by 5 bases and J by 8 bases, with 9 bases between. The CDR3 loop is CASSPLSEKLFF. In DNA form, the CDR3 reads TGTGCCAGCAGCCCTCTTTCGGAAAAACTGTTTTTT.

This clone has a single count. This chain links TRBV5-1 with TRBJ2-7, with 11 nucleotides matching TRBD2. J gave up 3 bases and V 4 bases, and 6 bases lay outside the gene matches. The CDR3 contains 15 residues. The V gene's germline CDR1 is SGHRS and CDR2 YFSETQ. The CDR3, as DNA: TGCGCCAGCAGCCCGGGGACTAGCGGATACTACGAGCAGTACTTC. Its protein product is CASSPGTSGYYEQYF. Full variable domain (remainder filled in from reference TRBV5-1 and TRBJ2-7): KAGVTQTPRYLIKTRGQQVTLSCSPISGHRSVSWYQQTPGQGLQFLFEYFSETQRNKGNFPGRFSGRQFSNSRSEMNVSTLELGDSALYLCASSPGTSGYYEQYFGPGTRLTVT.

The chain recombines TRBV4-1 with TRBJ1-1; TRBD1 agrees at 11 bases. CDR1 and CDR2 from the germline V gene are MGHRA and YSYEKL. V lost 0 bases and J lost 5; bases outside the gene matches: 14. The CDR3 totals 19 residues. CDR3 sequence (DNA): TGCGCCAGCAGCCAAGAGGGACAGGGGGTAAGGGTGTCCCATACTGAAGCTTTCTTT. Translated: CASSQEGQGVRVSHTEAFF.

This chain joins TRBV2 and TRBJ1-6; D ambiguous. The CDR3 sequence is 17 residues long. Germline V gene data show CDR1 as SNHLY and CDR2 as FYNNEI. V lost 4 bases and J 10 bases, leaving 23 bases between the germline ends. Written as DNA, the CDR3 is TGTGCCAGCAGTGGAGCCGCCAGGAGGGCGTCGGGCTCACCCCTCCACTTT. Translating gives CASSGAARRASGSPLHF. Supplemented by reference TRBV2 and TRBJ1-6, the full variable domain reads EPEVTQTPSHQVTQMGQEVILRCVPISNHLYFYWYRQILGQKVEFLVSFYNNEISEKSEIFDDQFSVERPDGSNFTLKIRSTKLEDSAMYFCASSGAARRASGSPLHFGNGTRLTVT.

The CDR3 loop is CASSPPDRVHYNEQFF. The CDR3 region has the DNA TGTGCCAGCAGCCCCCCCGACAGGGTACACTACAATGAGCAGTTCTTC. The chain links TRBV2 to TRBJ2-1, with 7 bases lining up with TRBD1. The CDR3 has 16 residues. The germline CDR1 and CDR2 sequences are SNHLY and FYNNEI. V dropped 6 bases and J dropped 3; count of bases not matched to a gene: 11.

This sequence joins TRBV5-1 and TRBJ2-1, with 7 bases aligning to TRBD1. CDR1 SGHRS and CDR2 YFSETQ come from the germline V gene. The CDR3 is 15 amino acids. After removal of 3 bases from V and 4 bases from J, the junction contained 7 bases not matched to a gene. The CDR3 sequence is CASSSDGQAYNEQFF. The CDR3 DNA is TGCGCCAGCAGCTCAGACGGACAGGCATACAATGAGCAGTTCTTC.